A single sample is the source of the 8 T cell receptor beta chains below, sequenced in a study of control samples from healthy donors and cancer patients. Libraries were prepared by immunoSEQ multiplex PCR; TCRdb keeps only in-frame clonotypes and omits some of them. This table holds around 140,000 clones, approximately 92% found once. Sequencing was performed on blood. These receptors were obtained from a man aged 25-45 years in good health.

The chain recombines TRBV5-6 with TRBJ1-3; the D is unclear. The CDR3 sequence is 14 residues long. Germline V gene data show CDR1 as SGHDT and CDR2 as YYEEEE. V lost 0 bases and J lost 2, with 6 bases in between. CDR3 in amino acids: CASSLVGTGNTIYF. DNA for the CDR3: TGTGCCAGCAGCTTGGTGGGAACTGGAAACACCATATATTTT.

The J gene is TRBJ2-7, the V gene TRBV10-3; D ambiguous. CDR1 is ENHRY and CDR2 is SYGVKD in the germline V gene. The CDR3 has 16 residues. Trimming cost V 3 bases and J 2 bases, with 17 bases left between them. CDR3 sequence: CAISDLASDLAYEQYF. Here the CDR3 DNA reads TGTGCCATCAGTGACCTCGCGTCCGACCTAGCCTACGAGCAGTACTTC.

The DNA for the CDR3 is TGTGCCAGCAGCCCTCACAGGGGAGGTAGAGCAGGTCAGCCCCAGCATTTT. Residues: CASSPHRGGRAGQPQHF. The V gene is TRBV6-2 or TRBV6-3, the J gene TRBJ1-5; 7 bases line up with TRBD1. Per germline, CDR1 MNHEY and CDR2 SVGEGT. Trimming removed 6 bases from V and 6 bases from J; junction bases left unmatched: 17. The CDR3 totals 17 residues.

The DNA of the CDR3 is TGTGCCAGCAGTTCTTACAGGGGTCAGAACACCGGGGAGCTGTTTTTT. Protein sequence: CASSSYRGQNTGELFF. The rearrangement joins TRBV27 to TRBJ2-2; 7 bases agree with TRBD1. V gave up 4 bases and J gave up 1 base; unmatched junction bases: 6. Germline V gives CDR1 MNHEY, CDR2 SMNVEV (reference sequence). CDR3 length equals 16 residues.

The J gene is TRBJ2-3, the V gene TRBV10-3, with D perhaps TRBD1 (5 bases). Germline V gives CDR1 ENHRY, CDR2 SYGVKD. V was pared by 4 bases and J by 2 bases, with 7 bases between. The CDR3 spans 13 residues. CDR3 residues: CAISVGATDTQYF. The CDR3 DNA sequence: TGTGCCATCAGTGTTGGGGCCACAGATACGCAGTATTTT.

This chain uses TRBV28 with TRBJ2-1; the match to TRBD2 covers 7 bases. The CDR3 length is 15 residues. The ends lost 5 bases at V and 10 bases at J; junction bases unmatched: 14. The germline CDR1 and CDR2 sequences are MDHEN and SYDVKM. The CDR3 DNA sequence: TGTGCCAGCAGTCCCCCGGGAGGCAGGACGGAAGAGCAGTTCTTC. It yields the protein CASSPPGGRTEEQFF.

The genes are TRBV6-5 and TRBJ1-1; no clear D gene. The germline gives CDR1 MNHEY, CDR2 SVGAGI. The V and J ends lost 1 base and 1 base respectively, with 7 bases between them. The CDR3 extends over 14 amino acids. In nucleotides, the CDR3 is TGTGCCAGCAGTTACTTAGAAGGGAACACTGAAGCTTTCTTT. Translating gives CASSYLEGNTEAFF.

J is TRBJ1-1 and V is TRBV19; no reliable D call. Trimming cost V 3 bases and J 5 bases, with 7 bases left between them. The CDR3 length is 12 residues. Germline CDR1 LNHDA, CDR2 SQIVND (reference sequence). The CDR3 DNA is TGTGCCAGTAGTATGTCGGGGACTGAAGCTTTCTTT. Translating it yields CASSMSGTEAFF.